Listed here are 32 T cell receptor beta chains from one sample, sequenced in a study of T-cell memory formation after mild COVID-19. One entry per CDR3 protein, called by TCRdb with MiXCR from the 5' RACE reads. The sample includes 35,000 to 45,000 distinct CDR3 sequences, 7.3% seen only once; the top ten take approximately 1.3%. The specimen sequenced was PBMCs or a T cell subset sorted from them (not recorded which). The receptors derive from a man younger than 35 who had mild COVID-19 (a few samples of this study predate the infection). Cell type and time point are not known.

This chain connects TRBV28 to TRBJ1-2; D is possibly TRBD1 (6 bases). Germline CDR1 is MDHEN and CDR2 is SYDVKM. V lost 4 bases and J 5 bases, leaving 14 bases between the germline ends. The CDR3 sequence is 14 residues long. CDR3 sequence: CASSSGGRTYGYTF. As DNA, the CDR3 is TGTGCCAGCAGTTCGGGGGGCAGAACTTATGGCTACACCTTC.

The chain couples TRBV7-2 to TRBJ2-1, with 9 bases identical to TRBD1. Trimming took 5 bases from V and 5 from J; bases not matched to a gene: 10. The CDR3 runs to 16 residues. Per germline, CDR1 SGHTA and CDR2 FQGNSA. The CDR3 coding sequence is TGTGCCAGCAGCGTCTACAGGGGGCGCCGGGACAATGAGCAGTTCTTC. Its protein product is CASSVYRGRRDNEQFF.

The CDR3 coding sequence is TGTGCCACCAGTGGTAGAACAGGGGAAGCTTTCTTT. Its translation: CATSGRTGEAFF. This chain links TRBV24-1 with TRBJ1-1; D possibly corresponds to TRBD1 (6 bases). CDR3 length equals 12 residues. V was cut by 5 bases and J by 8 bases, with 11 bases left in between. Per germline, CDR1 KGHDR and CDR2 SFDVKD.

The rearrangement joins TRBV11-2 to TRBJ2-7; 9 positions agree with TRBD1. V was pared by 5 bases and J by 0 bases, with 11 bases of the junction left unmatched. The CDR3 length is 17 residues. CDR1 is SGHAT and CDR2 is FQNNGV in the germline V gene. DNA for the CDR3: TGTGCCAGCAGCACCAACAGGGGGCCCCGGAGCTCCTACGAGCAGTACTTC. Translating gives CASSTNRGPRSSYEQYF.

This chain uses TRBV2 with TRBJ2-1; 7 bases fit TRBD2. Germline V gene data show CDR1 as SNHLY and CDR2 as FYNNEI. The CDR3 has 15 amino acids. J lost 4 bases, V lost 6 bases, and 9 bases had no gene match. The CDR3 region has the DNA TGTGCCAGCAGCACGCGCGGCGGGGGTTACAATGAGCAGTTCTTC. Translating it yields CASSTRGGGYNEQFF.

This clonotype was seen at least ten times. As DNA, the CDR3 is TGCAGTGCTACTAGCGAACAGGCGAACACCGGGGAGCTGTTTTTT. Translating it yields CSATSEQANTGELFF. The gene calls are TRBV20-1 and TRBJ2-2, with D possibly matching TRBD2 (6 bases). The length of the CDR3 is 15 residues. Germline values: CDR1 DFQATT, CDR2 SNEGSKA (reference sequence). V was cut by 4 bases and J by 0 bases, with 12 bases left in between.

The gene calls are TRBV29-1 and TRBJ2-7; 10 bases map to TRBD2. J gave up 0 bases and V 5 bases, and 4 bases lay outside the gene matches. Germline V gene data show CDR1 as SQVTM and CDR2 as ANQGSEA. The CDR3 is made up of 14 amino acids. DNA for the CDR3: TGCAGCGTTCACAGCGGGGGGGGCTCCTACGAGCAGTACTTC. It encodes CSVHSGGGSYEQYF.

This chain joins TRBV5-5 and TRBJ2-7; D unresolved. Germline values: CDR1 SGHKS, CDR2 YYEKEE (reference sequence). Trimming cost V 4 bases and J 3 bases, with 14 bases left between them. This CDR3 is built from 14 residues. CDR3 bases: TGTGCCAGCAGCATATGGGCAGGTATCTACGAGCAGTACTTC. Amino acid sequence: CASSIWAGIYEQYF.

The J gene is TRBJ1-5, the V gene TRBV19; D may be TRBD1 (5 bases). The length of the CDR3 is 16 residues. V was trimmed by 1 base and J by 4 bases, leaving 14 bases between them. Germline values: CDR1 LNHDA, CDR2 SQIVND (reference sequence). This chain's CDR3 is CASSIGVGGGNQPQHF. The CDR3 DNA reads as TGTGCCAGTAGTATAGGAGTCGGGGGGGGTAATCAGCCCCAGCATTTT. Full variable domain (outside the CDR3, taken from reference TRBV19 and TRBJ1-5): DGGITQSPKYLFRKEGQNVTLSCEQNLNHDAMYWYRQDPGQGLRLIYYSQIVNDFQKGDIAEGYSVSREKKESFPLTVTSAQKNPTAFYLCASSIGVGGGNQPQHFGDGTRLSIL.

CDR3: CASSQRIRDRFQPQHF. CDR3 bases: TGCGCCAGCAGCCAACGAATCCGGGACAGGTTTCAGCCCCAGCATTTT. This chain connects TRBV4-1 to TRBJ1-5; 8 bases match TRBD1. CDR1 is MGHRA and CDR2 is YSYEKL in the germline V gene. After removal of 2 bases from V and 6 bases from J, the junction contained 9 bases not matched to a gene. CDR3 size: 16 residues.

There are a few counts of this clonotype. DNA for the CDR3: TGTGCCAGCACTAAACGGACAGCGGGGATTAATCAGCCCCAGCATTTT. Amino acids: CASTKRTAGINQPQHF. The chain recombines TRBV6-2 or TRBV6-3 with TRBJ1-5; a weak D match, TRBD1 (6 bases). The CDR3 covers 16 residues. V was pared by 7 bases and J by 4 bases, with 20 bases between. The germline V gene has CDR1 MNHEY and CDR2 SVGEGT.

This clonotype has at least ten counts. The chain carries TRBV6-1 and TRBJ2-5; 12 positions match TRBD2. This CDR3 contains 16 residues. The germline V gene has CDR1 MNHNS and CDR2 SASEGT. The J segment lost 0 bases and the V segment lost 6 bases, leaving 5 bases of the junction unmatched. The CDR3 DNA reads TGTGCCAGCAGCCGACTAGCGGGGGCAAACCAAGAGACCCAGTACTTC. It is translated as CASSRLAGANQETQYF.

There are a few counts of this clonotype. This sequence joins TRBV7-9 and TRBJ2-1; D is perhaps TRBD1 or TRBD2 (6 bases each). V was shortened by 6 bases and J by 5 bases, with 17 bases between the two germline ends. Germline V gene sequence: CDR1 SEHNR, CDR2 FQNEAQ (reference sequence). The CDR3 is 15 residues long. The CDR3 loop is CASSIAGGLNNEQFF. The CDR3 region has the DNA TGTGCCAGCAGTATTGCCGGGGGCCTTAACAATGAGCAGTTCTTC.

Ten or more counts support this clonotype. The rearrangement uses TRBV5-1 and TRBJ2-1, with D possibly called TRBD1 or TRBD2 (6 bases each). V was cut by 4 bases and J by 5 bases, with 22 bases left in between. Per the germline V gene, CDR1 is SGHRS and CDR2 is YFSETQ. This CDR3 region has 17 residues. The CDR3 sequence is CASSKLSGEGGNNEQFF. The CDR3 DNA sequence: TGCGCCAGCAGCAAGTTGTCAGGGGAAGGAGGGAACAATGAGCAGTTCTTC.

This clonotype has a handful of counts. The genes are TRBV19 and TRBJ1-2; 7 bases fit TRBD1. The CDR3 consists of 14 residues. Per germline, CDR1 LNHDA and CDR2 SQIVND (reference sequence). V trimming: 6 bases; J trimming: 3 bases; junction bases outside the gene matches: 7. Here the CDR3 reads CASRAQGPYYGYTF. The CDR3 nucleotides read TGTGCCAGTAGGGCACAGGGGCCCTACTATGGCTACACCTTC. The variable domain in full, with the rest retrieved from reference TRBV19 and TRBJ1-2, is DGGITQSPKYLFRKEGQNVTLSCEQNLNHDAMYWYRQDPGQGLRLIYYSQIVNDFQKGDIAEGYSVSREKKESFPLTVTSAQKNPTAFYLCASRAQGPYYGYTFGSGTRLTVV.

The rearrangement joins TRBV2 to TRBJ2-5, with 8 bases aligning to TRBD1. CDR1 and CDR2 from the germline V gene are SNHLY and FYNNEI. This CDR3 region has 14 residues. The trim removed 4 bases at V and 5 bases at J, leaving 6 bases unmatched. DNA for the CDR3: TGTGCCAGCAGTGCTCGGACAGGGTTTGAGACCCAGTACTTC. Its protein is CASSARTGFETQYF.

This clonotype was detected ten times or more. The chain couples TRBV20-1 to TRBJ1-2, with a weak D call TRBD1 (5 bases). CDR1 is DFQATT and CDR2 is SNEGSKA in the germline V gene (reference sequence). This CDR3 region has 12 residues. The V end was cut by 6 bases, the J end by 4 bases, with 12 bases between. The CDR3: CSAPQGSYGYTF. The CDR3, as DNA: TGCAGTGCCCCCCAGGGTTCCTATGGCTACACCTTC.

This clonotype has ten or more counts. The chain is built from TRBV7-9 and TRBJ2-5; D gene unclear. The length of the CDR3 is 15 residues. Germline assignment: CDR1 SEHNR and CDR2 FQNEAQ (reference sequence). V was trimmed by 4 bases and J by 2 bases, leaving 14 bases between them. This CDR3 reads CASSSSLAAQETQYF. CDR3 nucleotides: TGTGCCAGCAGCTCGTCGTTGGCTGCACAAGAGACCCAGTACTTC.

This clonotype was detected a few times. The chain joins TRBV7-6 to TRBJ2-3; TRBD2 matches 9 bases. This CDR3 region has 14 residues. Trimming removed 6 bases from V and 2 bases from J; junction bases left unmatched: 3. Germline V gives CDR1 SGHVS, CDR2 FNYEAQ. CDR3 bases: TGTGCCAGCAGTAGCGGGGGAGTCACAGATACGCAGTATTTT. Its translation is CASSSGGVTDTQYF.

This clonotype appeared a few times. This chain joins TRBV20-1 and TRBJ1-5, with 7 positions matching TRBD1. After removal of 6 bases from V and 0 bases from J, the junction contained 8 bases not matched to a gene. The germline V gene encodes CDR1 DFQATT and CDR2 SNEGSKA (reference sequence). The CDR3 loop spans 15 amino acids. The CDR3 coding sequence is TGCAGTGCAACGGACAGGCGTTATAGCAATCAGCCCCAGCATTTT. Its translation: CSATDRRYSNQPQHF.

This clonotype was observed a few times. The chain joins TRBV5-6 to TRBJ2-5, with no clear D. CDR3 length equals 14 residues. V was trimmed by 1 base and J by 5 bases, leaving 12 bases between them. From germline, CDR1 is SGHDT and CDR2 YYEEEE. The CDR3 sequence: CASSLSSLFETQYF. CDR3 nucleotide sequence: TGTGCCAGCAGCTTGTCCTCCCTCTTCGAGACCCAGTACTTC.

The chain uses TRBV12-3 or TRBV12-4 and TRBJ1-2, with 7 bases matching TRBD1. This CDR3 spans 12 amino acids. The trim removed 8 bases at V and 7 bases at J, leaving 7 bases unmatched. The CDR3 nucleotides are TGTGCCAGCTCCACAGGGGCGGGTGGCTACACCTTC. Its protein is CASSTGAGGYTF.

This clonotype was seen a few times. V and J are TRBV2 and TRBJ2-3, with D uncertain. Trimming removed 0 bases at V and 6 bases at J, with 10 bases between. Germline V CDR1 and CDR2: SNHLY, FYNNEI. The CDR3 contains 14 residues. The CDR3 nucleotides read TGTGCCAGCAGTGAAGCGCCGATCCGGGATACGCAGTATTTT. It is translated as CASSEAPIRDTQYF.

V is TRBV4-1 and J is TRBJ1-2; no clear D gene. The germline V gene encodes CDR1 MGHRA and CDR2 YSYEKL. CDR3 length equals 13 residues. V was clipped by 4 bases and J by 6 bases, with 12 bases between them. The chain's CDR3 is CASSPVGSNGYTF. DNA for the CDR3: TGCGCCAGCAGCCCGGTGGGGTCGAATGGCTACACCTTC.

This clonotype was seen more than once but under ten times. The chain has TRBV5-1 and TRBJ1-4; D ambiguous. With 0 bases removed from V and 6 bases from J, the gap between germline ends came to 6 bases. There are 13 residues in the CDR3. Per the germline V gene, CDR1 is SGHRS and CDR2 is YFSETQ. The CDR3 spells CASSLGADEKLFF. The CDR3 DNA sequence: TGCGCCAGCAGCTTGGGGGCGGATGAAAAACTGTTTTTT.

This clonotype showed up just a few times. The chain employs TRBV4-2 and TRBJ2-5; weak D call: TRBD1 (6 bases). Germline CDR1 LGHNA, CDR2 YNFKEQ. Trimming took off 1 base at V and 4 bases at J, with 10 bases between the two ends. The CDR3 runs to 14 residues. The CDR3: CASSQATGGETQYF. The CDR3 coding sequence is TGTGCCAGCAGCCAAGCGACAGGAGGAGAGACCCAGTACTTC.

Only a few counts were recorded for this clonotype. This chain uses TRBV18 with TRBJ1-1; D remains ambiguous. This CDR3 has 13 amino acids. The V gene lost 0 bases and the J gene lost 1 base, with 3 bases spanning the gap. The germline gives CDR1 KGHSH, CDR2 LQKENI. The CDR3 region has the DNA TGTGCCAGCTCACCACCCGGGAACACTGAAGCTTTCTTT. Translating gives CASSPPGNTEAFF.

This clonotype has more than one count but fewer than ten. The chain has TRBV4-1 and TRBJ2-5; 11 nucleotides agree with TRBD2. CDR3 length equals 16 residues. Germline V gives CDR1 MGHRA, CDR2 YSYEKL. V dropped 1 base and J dropped 5; count of bases not matched to a gene: 6. The CDR3 reads CASSQGLSGGAETQYF. DNA for the CDR3: TGCGCCAGCAGCCAAGGCCTTAGCGGGGGGGCGGAGACCCAGTACTTC.

The table lists this clonotype with many counts. The chain joins TRBV5-1 to TRBJ2-1; 7 bases fit TRBD2. Trimming removed 6 bases from V and 5 bases from J; junction bases left unmatched: 11. The CDR3 length is 15 residues. The V gene's germline CDR1 is SGHRS and CDR2 YFSETQ. The CDR3 region is CASTSRLAVDNEQFF. CDR3 in DNA: TGCGCCAGCACCTCCAGACTAGCAGTTGACAATGAGCAGTTCTTC.

Only a few counts were recorded for this clonotype. The genes are TRBV10-3 and TRBJ2-3, with no clear D. The germline CDR1 and CDR2 sequences are ENHRY and SYGVKD. There are 14 residues in the CDR3. V gave up 7 bases and J gave up 0 bases, with 11 bases separating them. The CDR3 DNA follows: TGTGCCATCAACAGTACTCCTAGCACAGATACGCAGTATTTT. It encodes CAINSTPSTDTQYF.

This chain joins TRBV5-5 and TRBJ2-7; D remains unclear. Per germline, CDR1 SGHKS and CDR2 YYEKEE (reference sequence). The CDR3 contains 12 residues. The V and J ends lost 2 bases and 2 bases respectively, with 5 bases between them. The CDR3 DNA reads as TGTGCCAGCAGCTTTGCCACCTACGAGCAGTACTTC. Its protein product is CASSFATYEQYF. The complete variable domain, with remaining parts taken from reference TRBV5-5 and TRBJ2-7, reads DAGVTQSPTHLIKTRGQQVTLRCSPISGHKSVSWYQQVLGQGPQFIFQYYEKEERGRGNFPDRFSARQFPNYSSELNVNALLLGDSALYLCASSFATYEQYFGPGTRLTVT.

This sequence joins TRBV5-1 and TRBJ1-1; no clear D. The CDR3 has 15 amino acids. The germline gives CDR1 SGHRS, CDR2 YFSETQ. The V gene lost 5 bases and the J gene lost 7 bases, with 21 bases spanning the gap. In DNA, the CDR3 is TGCGCCAGCAGATTGAGGCCGTGGGGTGGGGATGAAGCTTTCTTT. Translated, it gives CASRLRPWGGDEAFF.